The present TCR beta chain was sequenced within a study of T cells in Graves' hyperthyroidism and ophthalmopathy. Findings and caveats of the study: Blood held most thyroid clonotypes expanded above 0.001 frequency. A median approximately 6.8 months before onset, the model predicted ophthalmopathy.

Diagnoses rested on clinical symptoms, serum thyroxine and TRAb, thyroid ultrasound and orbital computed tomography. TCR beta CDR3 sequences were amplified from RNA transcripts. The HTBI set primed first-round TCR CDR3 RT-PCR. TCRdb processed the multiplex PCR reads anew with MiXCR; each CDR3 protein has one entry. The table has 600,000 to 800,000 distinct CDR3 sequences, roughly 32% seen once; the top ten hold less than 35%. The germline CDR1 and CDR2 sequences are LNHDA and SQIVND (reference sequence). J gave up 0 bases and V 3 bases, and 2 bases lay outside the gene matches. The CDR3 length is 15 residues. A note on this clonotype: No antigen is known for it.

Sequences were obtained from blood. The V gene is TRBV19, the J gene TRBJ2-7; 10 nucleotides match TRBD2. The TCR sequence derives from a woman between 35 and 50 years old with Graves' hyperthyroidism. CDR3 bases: TGTGCCAGTAGTATGGCTAGCGGGAGCTCCTACGAGCAGTACTTC. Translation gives CASSMASGSSYEQYF.